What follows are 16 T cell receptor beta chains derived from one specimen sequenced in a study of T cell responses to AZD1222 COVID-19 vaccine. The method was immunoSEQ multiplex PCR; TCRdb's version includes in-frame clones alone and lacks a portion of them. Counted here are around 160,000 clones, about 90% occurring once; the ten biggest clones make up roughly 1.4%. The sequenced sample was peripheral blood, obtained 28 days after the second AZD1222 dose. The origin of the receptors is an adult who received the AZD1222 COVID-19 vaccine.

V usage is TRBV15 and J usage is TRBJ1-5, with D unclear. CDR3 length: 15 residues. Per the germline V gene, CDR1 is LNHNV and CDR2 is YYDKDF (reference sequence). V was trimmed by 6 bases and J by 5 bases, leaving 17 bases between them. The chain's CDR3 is CATRRYPRGDQPQHF. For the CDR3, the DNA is TGTGCCACCAGGCGGTACCCGCGTGGGGATCAGCCCCAGCATTTT. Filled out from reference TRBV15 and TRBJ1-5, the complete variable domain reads DAMVIQNPRYQVTQFGKPVTLSCSQTLNHNVMYWYQQKSSQAPKLLFHYYDKDFNNEADTPDNFQSRRPNTSFCFLDIRSPGLGDTAMYLCATRRYPRGDQPQHFGDGTRLSIL.

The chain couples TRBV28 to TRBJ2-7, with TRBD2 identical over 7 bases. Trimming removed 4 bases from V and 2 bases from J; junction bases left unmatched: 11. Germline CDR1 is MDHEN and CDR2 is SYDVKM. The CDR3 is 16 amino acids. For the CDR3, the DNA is TGTGCCAGCAGTTCCCACTCCGGGACTACCCCCTACGAGCAGTACTTC. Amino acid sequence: CASSSHSGTTPYEQYF.

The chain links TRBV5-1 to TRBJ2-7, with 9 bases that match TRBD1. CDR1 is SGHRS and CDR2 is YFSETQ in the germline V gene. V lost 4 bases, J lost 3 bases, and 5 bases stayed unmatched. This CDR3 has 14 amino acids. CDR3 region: CASSAAGQGYEQYF. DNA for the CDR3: TGCGCCAGCAGCGCTGCGGGACAGGGCTACGAGCAGTACTTC.

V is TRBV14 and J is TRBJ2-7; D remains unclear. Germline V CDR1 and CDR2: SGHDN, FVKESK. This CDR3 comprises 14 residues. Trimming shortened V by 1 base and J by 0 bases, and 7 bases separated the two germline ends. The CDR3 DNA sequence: TGTGCCAGCAGCCAAGGTGACGTCTCCTACGAGCAGTACTTC. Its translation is CASSQGDVSYEQYF.

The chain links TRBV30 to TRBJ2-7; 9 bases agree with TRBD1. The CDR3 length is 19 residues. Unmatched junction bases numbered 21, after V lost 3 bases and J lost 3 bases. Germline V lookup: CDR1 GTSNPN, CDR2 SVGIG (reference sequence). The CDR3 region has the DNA TGTGCCTGGAGCGCCGGTGGCTTAGGGGACAGGGAGGGAATCTACGAGCAGTACTTC. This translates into CAWSAGGLGDREGIYEQYF.

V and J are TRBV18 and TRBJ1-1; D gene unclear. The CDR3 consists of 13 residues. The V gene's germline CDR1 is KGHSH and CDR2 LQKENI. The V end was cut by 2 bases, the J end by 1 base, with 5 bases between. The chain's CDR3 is CASSPMANTEAFF. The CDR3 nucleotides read TGTGCCAGCTCACCAATGGCGAACACTGAAGCTTTCTTT.

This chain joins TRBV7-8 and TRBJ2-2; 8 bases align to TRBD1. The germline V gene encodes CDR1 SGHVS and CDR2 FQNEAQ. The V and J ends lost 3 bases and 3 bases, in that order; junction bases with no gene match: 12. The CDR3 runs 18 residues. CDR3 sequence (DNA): TGTGCCAGCAGCTTGGGAGACAGGGGCGGGATCTACACCGGGGAGCTGTTTTTT. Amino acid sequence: CASSLGDRGGIYTGELFF.

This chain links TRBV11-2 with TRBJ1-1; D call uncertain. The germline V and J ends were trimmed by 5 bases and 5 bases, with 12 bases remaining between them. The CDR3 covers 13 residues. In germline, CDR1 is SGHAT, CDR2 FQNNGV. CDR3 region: CASSQKTATEAFF. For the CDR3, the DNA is TGTGCCAGCAGCCAAAAGACTGCTACTGAAGCTTTCTTT. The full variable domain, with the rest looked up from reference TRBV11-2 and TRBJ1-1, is EAGVAQSPRYKIIEKRQSVAFWCNPISGHATLYWYQQILGQGPKLLIQFQNNGVVDDSQLPKDRFSAERLKGVDSTLKIQPAKLEDSAVYLCASSQKTATEAFFGQGTRLTVV.

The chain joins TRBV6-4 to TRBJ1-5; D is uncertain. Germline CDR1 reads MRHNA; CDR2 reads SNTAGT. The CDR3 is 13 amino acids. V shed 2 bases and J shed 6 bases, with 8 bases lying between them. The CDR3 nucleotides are TGTGCCAGCAGTGACAGGGAGGGTCAGCCCCAGCATTTT. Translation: CASSDREGQPQHF.

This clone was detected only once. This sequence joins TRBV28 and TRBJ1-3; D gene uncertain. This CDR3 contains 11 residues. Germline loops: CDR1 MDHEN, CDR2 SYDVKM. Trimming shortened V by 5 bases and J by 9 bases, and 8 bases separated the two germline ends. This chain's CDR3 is CASSREGTIYF. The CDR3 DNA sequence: TGTGCCAGCAGTCGAGAGGGCACCATATATTTT.

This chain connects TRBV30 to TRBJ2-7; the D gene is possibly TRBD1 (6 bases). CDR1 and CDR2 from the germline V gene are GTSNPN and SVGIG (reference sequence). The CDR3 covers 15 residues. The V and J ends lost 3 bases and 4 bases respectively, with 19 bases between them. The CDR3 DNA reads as TGTGCCTGGAGCCCGAACGTTTGGGGACAATACGAGCAGTACTTC. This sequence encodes CAWSPNVWGQYEQYF.

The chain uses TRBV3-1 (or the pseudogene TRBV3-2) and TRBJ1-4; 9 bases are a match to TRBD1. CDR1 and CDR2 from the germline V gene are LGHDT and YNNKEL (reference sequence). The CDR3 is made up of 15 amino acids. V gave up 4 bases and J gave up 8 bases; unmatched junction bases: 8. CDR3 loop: CASSRTGDPGEKLFF. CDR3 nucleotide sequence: TGTGCCAGCAGCCGGACAGGGGACCCGGGGGAAAAACTGTTTTTT.

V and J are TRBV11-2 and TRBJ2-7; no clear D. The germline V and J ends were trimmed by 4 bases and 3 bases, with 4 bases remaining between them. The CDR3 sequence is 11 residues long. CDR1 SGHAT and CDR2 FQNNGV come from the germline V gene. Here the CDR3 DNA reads TGTGCCAGCAGCTCAATCTACGAGCAGTACTTC. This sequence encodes CASSSIYEQYF.

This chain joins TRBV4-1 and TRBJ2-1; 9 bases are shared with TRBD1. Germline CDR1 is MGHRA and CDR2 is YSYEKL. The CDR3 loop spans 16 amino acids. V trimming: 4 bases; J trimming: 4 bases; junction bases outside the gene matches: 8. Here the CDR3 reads CASSRLPGQGYNEQFF. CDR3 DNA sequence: TGCGCCAGCAGCCGTTTACCGGGACAGGGTTACAATGAGCAGTTCTTC.

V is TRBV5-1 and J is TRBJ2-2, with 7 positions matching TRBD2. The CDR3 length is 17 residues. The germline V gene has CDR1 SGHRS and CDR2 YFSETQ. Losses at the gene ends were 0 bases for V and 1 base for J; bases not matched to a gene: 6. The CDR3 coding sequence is TGCGCCAGCAGCTTGGATCCCGGGAGGCTGAACACCGGGGAGCTGTTTTTT. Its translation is CASSLDPGRLNTGELFF. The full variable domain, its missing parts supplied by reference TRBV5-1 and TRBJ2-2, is KAGVTQTPRYLIKTRGQQVTLSCSPISGHRSVSWYQQTPGQGLQFLFEYFSETQRNKGNFPGRFSGRQFSNSRSEMNVSTLELGDSALYLCASSLDPGRLNTGELFFGEGSRLTVL.

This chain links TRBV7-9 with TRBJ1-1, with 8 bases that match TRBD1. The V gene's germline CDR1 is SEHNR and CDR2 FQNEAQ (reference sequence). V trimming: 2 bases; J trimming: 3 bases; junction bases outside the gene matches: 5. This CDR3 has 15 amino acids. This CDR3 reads CASSLTKTGDTEAFF. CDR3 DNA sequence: TGTGCCAGCAGCTTAACCAAGACAGGGGACACTGAAGCTTTCTTT.